Below are 22 T cell receptor beta chains sequenced from a single sample in a study of beta chain features in type 1 diabetes. Whole-study findings and limits: Moderately but significantly shorter TCRB CDR3s were found in Type 1 diabetes patients in all four CD4+ subsets.

Antigen specificity for these receptors is unknown. cDNA synthesis used the whole RNA isolate, giving expressed TCRB sequences. Here immunoSEQ multiplex PCR was the method, and the copy in TCRdb shows in-frame clones only, minus some. Of some 160,000 clones listed, about 9% are singletons. The sequencing input was central memory CD4+ T cells from blood. These receptors originate from a woman aged 25-40 years with type 1 diabetes.

This clone came up a few times. This chain links TRBV30 with TRBJ2-3; maybe TRBD1 (5 bases). This CDR3 comprises 16 residues. Germline CDR1 reads GTSNPN; CDR2 reads SVGIG (reference sequence). Trimming left V 3 bases short and J 2 bases short, with 18 bases between. CDR3 in DNA: TGTGCCTGGAGCGTACGAAAACAGGCCGTCACAGATACGCAGTATTTT. It specifies CAWSVRKQAVTDTQYF.

This clone turned up a few times. The rearrangement links TRBV30 to TRBJ1-2; D unresolved. Germline V gene data show CDR1 as GTSNPN and CDR2 as SVGIG (reference sequence). This CDR3 has 15 amino acids. Trimming removed 0 bases from V and 8 bases from J, with 19 bases in between. The CDR3 reads CAWSVRPHPGEGYTF. CDR3 nucleotide sequence: TGTGCCTGGAGTGTACGACCACATCCTGGGGAGGGCTACACCTTC.

Only a few counts were recorded for this clone. The V and J genes are TRBV29-1 and TRBJ1-3, with D possibly TRBD1 on 5 matching bases. There are 16 residues in the CDR3. Germline CDR1 SQVTM, CDR2 ANQGSEA. V shed 6 bases and J shed 0 bases, with 18 bases lying between them. The CDR3 sequence is CSVTPTGPGSGNTIYF. In nucleotides, the CDR3 is TGCAGCGTCACCCCCACAGGTCCCGGCTCTGGAAACACCATATATTTT.

This clone has just a few counts. The chain combines TRBV4-1 with TRBJ2-3; 8 bases map to TRBD2. In germline, CDR1 is MGHRA, CDR2 YSYEKL. The ends lost 4 bases at V and 1 base at J; junction bases unmatched: 4. The CDR3 runs to 15 residues. CDR3 in amino acids: CASSPGLGGTDTQYF. The CDR3 DNA reads TGCGCCAGCAGCCCGGGACTAGGAGGCACAGATACGCAGTATTTT.

The chain uses TRBV28 and TRBJ2-5; TRBD1 matches at 9 bases. CDR1 is MDHEN, CDR2 SYDVKM, per germline. The CDR3 runs 14 residues. Losses at the gene ends were 6 bases for V and 5 bases for J; bases not matched to a gene: 7. The chain's CDR3 is CASRTGGARETQYF. In DNA, the CDR3 is TGTGCCAGCAGAACAGGGGGCGCGAGGGAGACCCAGTACTTC.

The V gene is TRBV19, the J gene TRBJ2-7; 7 nucleotides match TRBD2. The CDR3 runs to 17 residues. Germline V gene sequence: CDR1 LNHDA, CDR2 SQIVND (reference sequence). J was trimmed by 1 base and V by 5 bases; bases with no gene match: 14. The CDR3 bases are TGTGCCAGTAGTCCCACCCCGCGGGCTAGCGGATCCTACGAGCAGTACTTC. Protein product: CASSPTPRASGSYEQYF.

The chain combines TRBV29-1 with TRBJ2-7; 9 positions agree with TRBD1. V lost 7 bases, J lost 2 bases, and 6 bases stayed unmatched. The CDR3 has 13 residues. Germline CDR1 reads SQVTM; CDR2 reads ANQGSEA. The CDR3 nucleotides read TGCAGCGCCGTGACAGGGGGGCCCTACGAGCAGTACTTC. Translating gives CSAVTGGPYEQYF.

This chain connects TRBV10-3 to TRBJ2-3; D possibly corresponds to TRBD1 (5 bases). CDR3 length: 14 residues. Germline CDR1 and CDR2: ENHRY and SYGVKD. V lost 3 bases, J lost 3 bases, and 10 bases lay in between. The CDR3 DNA sequence: TGTGCCATCAGTGAAGACAGCAATACAGATACGCAGTATTTT. It translates to CAISEDSNTDTQYF.

The rearrangement joins TRBV19 to TRBJ1-2; D unresolved. Between the trimmed V and J ends, which lost 7 bases and 4 bases, there was a span of 13 bases. The CDR3 loop spans 13 amino acids. Germline lookup yields CDR1 LNHDA and CDR2 SQIVND (reference sequence). In DNA form, the CDR3 reads TGTGCCAGTACCCCTGACTTCGGCTATGGCTACACCTTC. Its translation: CASTPDFGYGYTF.

Note on this clone: Sequence at one end of the junction differs from germline and may be a read error. V and J are TRBV6-6 and TRBJ2-7; the match to TRBD1 covers 7 bases. Germline CDR1 reads MNHNY; CDR2 reads SVGAGI (reference sequence). The CDR3 loop spans 11 amino acids. CDR3 sequence reads: CASRGLGGVNF. Here the CDR3 DNA reads TGTGCCAGCAGGGGCCTAGGGGGCGTCAACTTC.

The chain carries TRBV18 and TRBJ1-1; D call uncertain. This CDR3 comprises 15 residues. V was trimmed by 2 bases and J by 3 bases, leaving 13 bases between them. Germline values: CDR1 KGHSH, CDR2 LQKENI. The CDR3 DNA is TGTGCCAGCTCACCAGTGGTCAATACGGACACTGAAGCTTTCTTT. This encodes CASSPVVNTDTEAFF. Full variable domain (rest looked up from reference TRBV18 and TRBJ1-1): NAGVMQNPRHLVRRRGQEARLRCSPMKGHSHVYWYRQLPEEGLKFMVYLQKENIIDESGMPKERFSAEFPKEGPSILRIQQVVRGDSAAYFCASSPVVNTDTEAFFGQGTRLTVV.

As DNA, the CDR3 is TGCGCCAGCAGCCAAGGAATAGGGCTAGCGGGAGCGGGGTACCAAGAGACCCAGTACTTC. Encoded protein: CASSQGIGLAGAGYQETQYF. The rearrangement links TRBV4-1 to TRBJ2-5, with TRBD2 identical over 10 bases. J lost 0 bases, V lost 1 base, and 14 bases had no gene match. CDR3 length: 20 residues. Germline V gene sequence: CDR1 MGHRA, CDR2 YSYEKL.

The J gene is TRBJ1-4, the V gene TRBV6-4; D may be TRBD1 (5 bases). CDR3 size: 15 residues. Trimming took 6 bases from V and 4 from J, leaving 15 bases between them. Germline-derived CDR1 and CDR2 are MRHNA and SNTAGT. The DNA for the CDR3 is TGTGCCAGCAGCGGACCGACAGCGTGTAATGAAAAACTGTTTTTT. This encodes CASSGPTACNEKLFF.

The V and J genes are TRBV27 and TRBJ2-1; D not certain. From germline, CDR1 is MNHEY and CDR2 SMNVEV (reference sequence). V lost 2 bases and J 4 bases, leaving 9 bases between the germline ends. This CDR3 has 14 residues. The CDR3 DNA is TGTGCCAGCAGTTTAAGCCCGATTTACAATGAGCAGTTCTTC. Protein sequence: CASSLSPIYNEQFF.

The chain recombines TRBV28 with TRBJ2-7; D might be TRBD2 (5 bases). Looked up from germline, CDR1 is MDHEN and CDR2 is SYDVKM. This CDR3 is 12 amino acids long. Between the trimmed V and J ends, which lost 8 bases and 5 bases, there was a span of 13 bases. The CDR3 DNA reads TGTGCCAGCGGAGGATGGAGCAACGAGCAGTACTTC. Translated, it gives CASGGWSNEQYF.

With respect to this clone: This sample also contains other DNA sequences that code for the same CDR3. Here the CDR3 reads CASSLSGTYNEQFF. The DNA for the CDR3 is TGTGCCAGCAGCTTAAGCGGGACGTACAATGAGCAGTTCTTC. This sequence joins TRBV7-3 and TRBJ2-1; D possibly corresponds to TRBD2 (6 bases). In germline, CDR1 is SGHTA, CDR2 FQGTGA. Trimming took off 1 base at V and 4 bases at J, with 8 bases between the two ends. This CDR3 is built from 14 residues. Full variable domain (rest looked up from reference TRBV7-3 and TRBJ2-1): GAGVSQTPSNKVTEKGKYVELRCDPISGHTALYWYRQSLGQGPEFLIYFQGTGAADDSGLPNDRFFAVRPEGSVSTLKIQRTERGDSAVYLCASSLSGTYNEQFFGPGTRLTVL.

This clone has a handful of counts. This chain connects TRBV11-3 to TRBJ2-3; TRBD1 aligns across 8 bases. With V trimmed by 3 bases and J by 12 bases, 2 bases remained unmatched. Germline V CDR1 and CDR2: SGHNT, YENEEA. This CDR3 has 11 residues. The CDR3 DNA reads TGTGCCAGCAGCTTGGGACAGGACCAGTATTTT. It encodes CASSLGQDQYF.

This clone has more than one count but fewer than ten. This rearrangement joins TRBV28 to TRBJ2-3; TRBD2 agrees at 7 bases. Unmatched junction bases numbered 18, after V lost 6 bases and J lost 3 bases. Germline V gene data show CDR1 as MDHEN and CDR2 as SYDVKM. CDR3 size: 18 residues. CDR3 residues: CASRTPTGREQFTDTQYF. The CDR3, as DNA: TGTGCCAGCAGAACCCCTACGGGGCGGGAGCAATTTACAGATACGCAGTATTTT.

The table lists this clone with a few counts. V and J are TRBV30 and TRBJ1-3; no firm D call. The CDR3 is 13 amino acids. Trimming cost V 6 bases and J 8 bases, with 17 bases left between them. Per germline, CDR1 GTSNPN and CDR2 SVGIG (reference sequence). CDR3 sequence (DNA): TGTGCCTGCCCGGATCGACCGGCGGACACCATATATTTT. Encoded protein: CACPDRPADTIYF.

The table lists this clone with a few counts. This rearrangement joins TRBV9 to TRBJ2-5; TRBD1 agrees at 10 bases. The CDR3 is made up of 16 amino acids. V was pared by 4 bases and J by 4 bases, with 10 bases of the junction left unmatched. Germline CDR1 is SGDLS and CDR2 is YYNGEE. The DNA for the CDR3 is TGTGCCAGCAGCCTACTCGGGACAGGGGTTGTAGAGACCCAGTACTTC. It codes for CASSLLGTGVVETQYF.

There are a few counts of this clone. One junction end does not reproduce the germline sequence, and a read error may be involved. The chain couples TRBV7-3 to TRBJ2-7, with D possibly being TRBD1 (6 bases). The CDR3 totals 14 residues. In germline, CDR1 is SGHTA, CDR2 FQGTGA. Written as DNA, the CDR3 is TGCGCCAGCAGCCAAGGGGATCAGGGGTACGAGCAGTACTTC. Its protein product is CASSQGDQGYEQYF.

The sample holds a few counts of this clone. The chain recombines TRBV7-9 with TRBJ2-7; possible D gene TRBD1, 6 bases. V gave up 1 base and J gave up 3 bases, with 13 bases separating them. This CDR3 is 15 amino acids long. Germline V gene lookup returns CDR1 SEHNR and CDR2 FQNEAQ (reference sequence). The CDR3 DNA reads as TGTGCCAGCAGCTTAGGGACAGCGAGGTTCTACGAGCAGTACTTC. Translating it yields CASSLGTARFYEQYF.